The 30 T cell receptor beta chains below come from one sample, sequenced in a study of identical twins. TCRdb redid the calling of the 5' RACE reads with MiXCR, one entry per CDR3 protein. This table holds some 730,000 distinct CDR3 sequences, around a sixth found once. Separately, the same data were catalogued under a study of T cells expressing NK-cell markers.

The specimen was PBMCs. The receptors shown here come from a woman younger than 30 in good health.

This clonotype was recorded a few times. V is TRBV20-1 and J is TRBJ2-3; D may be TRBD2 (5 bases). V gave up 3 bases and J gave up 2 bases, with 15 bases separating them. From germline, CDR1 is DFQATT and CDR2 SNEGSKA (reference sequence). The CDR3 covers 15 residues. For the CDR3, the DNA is TGCAGTGCTAGTGGCTCCGGGGTGAACACAGATACGCAGTATTTT. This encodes CSASGSGVNTDTQYF.

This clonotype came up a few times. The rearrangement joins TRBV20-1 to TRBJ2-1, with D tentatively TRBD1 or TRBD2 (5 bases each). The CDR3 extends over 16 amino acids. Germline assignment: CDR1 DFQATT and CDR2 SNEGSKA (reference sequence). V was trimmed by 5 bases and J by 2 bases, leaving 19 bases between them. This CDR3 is CSAFFGDRFTYNEQFF. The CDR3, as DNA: TGCAGTGCTTTCTTTGGGGACCGCTTTACCTACAATGAGCAGTTCTTC.

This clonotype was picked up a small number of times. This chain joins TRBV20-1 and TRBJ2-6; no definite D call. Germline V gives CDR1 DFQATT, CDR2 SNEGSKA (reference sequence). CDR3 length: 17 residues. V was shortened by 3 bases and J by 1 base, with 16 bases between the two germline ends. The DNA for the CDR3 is TGCAGTGCTAGGACGGGCCCTTTTTCATCTGGGGCCAACGTCCTGACTTTC. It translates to CSARTGPFSSGANVLTF.

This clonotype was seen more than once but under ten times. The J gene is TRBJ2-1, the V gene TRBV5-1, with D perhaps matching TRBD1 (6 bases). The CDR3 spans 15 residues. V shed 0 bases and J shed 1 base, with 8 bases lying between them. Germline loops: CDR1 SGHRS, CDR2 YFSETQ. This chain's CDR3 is CASSLGQASYNEQFF. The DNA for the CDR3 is TGCGCCAGCAGCTTGGGACAGGCATCCTACAATGAGCAGTTCTTC. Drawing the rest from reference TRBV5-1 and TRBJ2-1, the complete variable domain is KAGVTQTPRYLIKTRGQQVTLSCSPISGHRSVSWYQQTPGQGLQFLFEYFSETQRNKGNFPGRFSGRQFSNSRSEMNVSTLELGDSALYLCASSLGQASYNEQFFGPGTRLTVL.

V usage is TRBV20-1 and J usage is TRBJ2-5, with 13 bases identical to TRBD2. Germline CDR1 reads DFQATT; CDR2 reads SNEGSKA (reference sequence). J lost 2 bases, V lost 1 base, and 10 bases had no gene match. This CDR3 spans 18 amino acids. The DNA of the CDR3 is TGCAGTGCTAGAGCAGGACTAGCGGGAGAATCGGGACAAGAGACCCAGTACTTC. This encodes CSARAGLAGESGQETQYF.

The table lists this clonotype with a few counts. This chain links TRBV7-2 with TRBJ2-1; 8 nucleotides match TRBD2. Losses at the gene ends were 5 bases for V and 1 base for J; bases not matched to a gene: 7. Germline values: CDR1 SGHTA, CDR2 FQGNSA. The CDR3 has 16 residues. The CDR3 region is CASSERGGRSYNEQFF. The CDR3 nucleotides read TGTGCCAGCAGCGAACGCGGGGGGAGGTCCTACAATGAGCAGTTCTTC.

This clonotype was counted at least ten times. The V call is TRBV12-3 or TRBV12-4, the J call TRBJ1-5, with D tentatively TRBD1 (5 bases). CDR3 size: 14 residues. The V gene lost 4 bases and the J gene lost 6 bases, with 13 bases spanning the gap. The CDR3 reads CASSSDGRGQPQHF. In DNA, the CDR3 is TGTGCCAGCAGTTCGGACGGGAGGGGTCAGCCCCAGCATTTT.

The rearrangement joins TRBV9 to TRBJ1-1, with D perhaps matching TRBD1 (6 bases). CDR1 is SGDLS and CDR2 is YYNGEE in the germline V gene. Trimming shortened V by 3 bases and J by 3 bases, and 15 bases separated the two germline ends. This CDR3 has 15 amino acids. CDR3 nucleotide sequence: TGTGCCAGCAGCGAGGACCCAGGGGTCGACACTGAAGCTTTCTTT. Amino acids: CASSEDPGVDTEAFF.

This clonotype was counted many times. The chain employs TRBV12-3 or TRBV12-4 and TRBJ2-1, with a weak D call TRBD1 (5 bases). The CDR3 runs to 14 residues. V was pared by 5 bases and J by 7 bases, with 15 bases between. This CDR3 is CASSPQAGLNEQFF. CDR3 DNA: TGTGCCAGCAGTCCCCAGGCAGGGCTAAATGAGCAGTTCTTC.

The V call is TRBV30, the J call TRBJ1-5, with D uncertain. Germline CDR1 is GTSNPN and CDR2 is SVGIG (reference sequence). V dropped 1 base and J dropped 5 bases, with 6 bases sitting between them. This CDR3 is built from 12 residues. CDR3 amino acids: CAWSAPYQPQHF. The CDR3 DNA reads TGTGCCTGGAGTGCCCCCTATCAGCCCCAGCATTTT.

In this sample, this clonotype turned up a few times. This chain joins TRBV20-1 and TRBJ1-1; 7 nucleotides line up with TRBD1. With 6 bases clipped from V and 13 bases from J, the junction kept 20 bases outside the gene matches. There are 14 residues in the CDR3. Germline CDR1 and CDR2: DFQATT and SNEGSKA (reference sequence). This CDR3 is CSAYVPGQPRKGFF. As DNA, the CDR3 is TGCAGTGCCTATGTACCGGGACAGCCTCGAAAGGGTTTCTTT.

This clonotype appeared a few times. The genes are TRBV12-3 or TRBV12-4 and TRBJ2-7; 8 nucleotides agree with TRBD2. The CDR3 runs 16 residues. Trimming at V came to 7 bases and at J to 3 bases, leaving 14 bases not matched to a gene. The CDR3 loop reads CASTHDAGGVHYEQYF. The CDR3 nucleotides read TGTGCCAGCACCCACGACGCCGGGGGGGTTCACTACGAGCAGTACTTC.

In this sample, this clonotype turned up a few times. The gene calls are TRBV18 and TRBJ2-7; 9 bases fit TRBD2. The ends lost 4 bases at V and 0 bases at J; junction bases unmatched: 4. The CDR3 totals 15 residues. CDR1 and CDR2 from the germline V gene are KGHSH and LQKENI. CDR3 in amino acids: CASSRLAVSSYEQYF. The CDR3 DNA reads TGTGCCAGCTCACGACTAGCGGTGAGCTCCTACGAGCAGTACTTC.

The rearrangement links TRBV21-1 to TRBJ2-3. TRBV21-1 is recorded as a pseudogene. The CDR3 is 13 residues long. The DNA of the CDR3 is TGTGCCAGCAGCAAGGTTTGCCCAGATACGCAGTATTTT. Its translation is CASSKVCPDTQYF.

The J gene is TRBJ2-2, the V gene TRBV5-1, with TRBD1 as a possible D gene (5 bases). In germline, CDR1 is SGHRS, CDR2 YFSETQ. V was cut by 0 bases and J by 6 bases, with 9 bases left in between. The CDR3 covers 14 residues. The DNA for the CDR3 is TGCGCCAGCAGCTTGGGCAGGGTATCCGGGGAGCTGTTTTTT. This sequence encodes CASSLGRVSGELFF.

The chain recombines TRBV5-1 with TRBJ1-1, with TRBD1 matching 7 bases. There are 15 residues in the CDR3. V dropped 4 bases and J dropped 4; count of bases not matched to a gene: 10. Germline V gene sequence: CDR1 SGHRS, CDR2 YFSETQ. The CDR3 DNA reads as TGCGCCAGCAGCCGTGACAGGGCAAGTACCACTGAAGCTTTCTTT. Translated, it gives CASSRDRASTTEAFF. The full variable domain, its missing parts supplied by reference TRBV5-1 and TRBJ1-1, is KAGVTQTPRYLIKTRGQQVTLSCSPISGHRSVSWYQQTPGQGLQFLFEYFSETQRNKGNFPGRFSGRQFSNSRSEMNVSTLELGDSALYLCASSRDRASTTEAFFGQGTRLTVV.

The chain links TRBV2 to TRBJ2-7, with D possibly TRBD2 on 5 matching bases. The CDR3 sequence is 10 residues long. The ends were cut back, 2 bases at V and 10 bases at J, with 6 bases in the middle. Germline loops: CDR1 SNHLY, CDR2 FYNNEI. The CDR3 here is CASSERDQYF. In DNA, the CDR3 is TGTGCCAGCAGTGAACGGGATCAGTACTTC.

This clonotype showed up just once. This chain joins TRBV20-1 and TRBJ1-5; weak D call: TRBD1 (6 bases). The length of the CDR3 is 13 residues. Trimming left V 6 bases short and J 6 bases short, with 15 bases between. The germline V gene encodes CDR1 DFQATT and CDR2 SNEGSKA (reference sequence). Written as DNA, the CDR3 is TGCAGTGCGTCAGACAGGTTTGTTCAGCCCCAGCATTTT. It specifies CSASDRFVQPQHF.

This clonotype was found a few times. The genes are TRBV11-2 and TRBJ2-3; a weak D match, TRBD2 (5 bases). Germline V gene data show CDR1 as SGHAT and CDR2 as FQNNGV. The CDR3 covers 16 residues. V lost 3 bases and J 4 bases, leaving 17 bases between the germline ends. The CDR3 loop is CASSLDFPHLADTQYF. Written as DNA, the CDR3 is TGTGCCAGCAGCTTGGACTTTCCTCACTTGGCAGATACGCAGTATTTT.

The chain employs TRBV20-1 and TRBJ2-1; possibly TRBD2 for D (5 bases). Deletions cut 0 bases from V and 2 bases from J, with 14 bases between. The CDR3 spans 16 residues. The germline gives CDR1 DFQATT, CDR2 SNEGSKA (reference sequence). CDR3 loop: CSARDTRTPPYNEQFF. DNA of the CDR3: TGCAGTGCTAGAGATACGAGGACTCCCCCCTACAATGAGCAGTTCTTC.

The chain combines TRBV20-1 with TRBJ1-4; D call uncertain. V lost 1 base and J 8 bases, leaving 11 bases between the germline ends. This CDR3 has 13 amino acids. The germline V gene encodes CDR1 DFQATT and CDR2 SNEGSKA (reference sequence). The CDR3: CSARGLIEEKLFF. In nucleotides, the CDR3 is TGCAGTGCTAGAGGTCTCATCGAAGAAAAACTGTTTTTT.

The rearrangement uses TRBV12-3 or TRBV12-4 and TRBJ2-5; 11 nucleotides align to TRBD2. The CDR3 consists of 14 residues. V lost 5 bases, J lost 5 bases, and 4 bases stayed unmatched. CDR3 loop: CASSPLAGVETQYF. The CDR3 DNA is TGTGCCAGCAGTCCACTAGCGGGAGTGGAGACCCAGTACTTC.

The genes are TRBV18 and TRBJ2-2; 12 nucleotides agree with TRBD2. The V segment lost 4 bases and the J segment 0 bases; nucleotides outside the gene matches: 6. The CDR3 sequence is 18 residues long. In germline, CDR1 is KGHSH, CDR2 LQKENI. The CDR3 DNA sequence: TGTGCCAGCTCACTTTTCCTAGCGGGAGGGGCGAACACCGGGGAGCTGTTTTTT. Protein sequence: CASSLFLAGGANTGELFF.

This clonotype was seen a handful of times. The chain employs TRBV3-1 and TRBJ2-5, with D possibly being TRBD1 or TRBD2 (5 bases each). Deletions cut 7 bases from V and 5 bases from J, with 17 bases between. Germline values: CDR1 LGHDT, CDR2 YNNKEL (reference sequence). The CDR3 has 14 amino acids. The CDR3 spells CASTPGPGGETQYF. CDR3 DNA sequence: TGTGCCAGCACCCCGGGACCTGGCGGGGAGACCCAGTACTTC.

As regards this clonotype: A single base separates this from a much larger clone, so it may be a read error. CDR3 DNA sequence: TGTGGCATCAGTGATACGGGTAGCGGGAGATTGTACAATGAGCAGTTCTTC. Its translation is CGISDTGSGRLYNEQFF. The V and J genes are TRBV10-3 and TRBJ2-1, with 9 bases lining up with TRBD2. CDR3 length equals 17 residues. Germline-derived CDR1 and CDR2 are ENHRY and SYGVKD.

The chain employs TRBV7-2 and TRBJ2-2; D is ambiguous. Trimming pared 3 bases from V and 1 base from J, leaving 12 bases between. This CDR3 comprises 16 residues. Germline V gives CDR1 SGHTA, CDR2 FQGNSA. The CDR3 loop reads CASSFRSGGNTGELFF. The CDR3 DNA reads TGTGCCAGCAGCTTCAGGTCAGGCGGGAACACCGGGGAGCTGTTTTTT. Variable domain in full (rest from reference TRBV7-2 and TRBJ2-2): GAGVSQSPSNKVTEKGKDVELRCDPISGHTALYWYRQSLGQGLEFLIYFQGNSAPDKSGLPSDRFSAERTGGSVSTLTIQRTQQEDSAVYLCASSFRSGGNTGELFFGEGSRLTVL.

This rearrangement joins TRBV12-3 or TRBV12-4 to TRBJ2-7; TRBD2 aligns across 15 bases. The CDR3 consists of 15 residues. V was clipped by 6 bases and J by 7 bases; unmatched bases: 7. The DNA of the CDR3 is TGTGCCAGCAGCGCAGGGACTAGCGGGAGGCGTGAGCAGTACTTC. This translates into CASSAGTSGRREQYF.

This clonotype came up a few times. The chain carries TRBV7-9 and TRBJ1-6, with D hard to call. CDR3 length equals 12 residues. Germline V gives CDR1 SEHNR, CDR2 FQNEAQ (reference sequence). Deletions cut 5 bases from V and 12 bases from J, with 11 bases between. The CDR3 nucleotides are TGTGCCAGCAGCGCCTGGACGTTACCCCTCCACTTT. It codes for CASSAWTLPLHF.

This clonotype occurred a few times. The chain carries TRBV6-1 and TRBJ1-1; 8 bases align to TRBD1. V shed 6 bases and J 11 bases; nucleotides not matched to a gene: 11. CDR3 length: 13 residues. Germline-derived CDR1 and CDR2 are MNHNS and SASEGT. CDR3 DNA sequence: TGTGCCAGCAGCCCCATTCAACAGGGGGAGGCTTTCTTT. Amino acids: CASSPIQQGEAFF.

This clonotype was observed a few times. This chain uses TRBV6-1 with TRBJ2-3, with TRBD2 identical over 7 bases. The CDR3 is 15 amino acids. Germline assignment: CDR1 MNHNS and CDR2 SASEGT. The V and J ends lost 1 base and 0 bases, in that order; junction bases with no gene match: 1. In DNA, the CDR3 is TGTGCCAGCAGTGAAGACGGGAGGAGCACAGATACGCAGTATTTT. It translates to CASSEDGRSTDTQYF.